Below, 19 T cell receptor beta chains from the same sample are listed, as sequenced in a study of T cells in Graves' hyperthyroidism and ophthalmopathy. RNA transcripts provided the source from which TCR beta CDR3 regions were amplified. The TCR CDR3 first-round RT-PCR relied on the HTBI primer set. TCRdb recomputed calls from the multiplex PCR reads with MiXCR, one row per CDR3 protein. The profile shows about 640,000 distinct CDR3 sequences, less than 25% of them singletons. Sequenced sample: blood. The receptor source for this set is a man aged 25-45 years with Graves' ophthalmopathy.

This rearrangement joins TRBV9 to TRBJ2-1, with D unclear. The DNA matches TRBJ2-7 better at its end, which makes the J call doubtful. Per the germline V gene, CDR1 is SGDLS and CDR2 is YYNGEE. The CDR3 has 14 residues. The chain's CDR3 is CASSVAAPRNEQYF. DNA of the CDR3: TGTGCCAGCAGCGTGGCGGCCCCACGCAATGAGCAGTACTTC.

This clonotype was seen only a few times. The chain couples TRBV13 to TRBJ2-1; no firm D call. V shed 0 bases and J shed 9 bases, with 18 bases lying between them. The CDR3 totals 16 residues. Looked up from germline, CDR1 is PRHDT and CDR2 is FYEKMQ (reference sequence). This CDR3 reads CASSLGLRVRSVEQFF. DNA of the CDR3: TGTGCCAGCAGCTTAGGCCTAAGAGTGCGGTCAGTTGAGCAGTTCTTC.

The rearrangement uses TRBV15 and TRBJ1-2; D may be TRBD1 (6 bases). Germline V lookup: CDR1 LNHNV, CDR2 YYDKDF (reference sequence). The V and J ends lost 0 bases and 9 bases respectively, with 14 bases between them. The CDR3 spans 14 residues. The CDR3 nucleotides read TGTGCCACCAGCAGAGATAGGGGGGAAAGGAGCTACACCTTC. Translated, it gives CATSRDRGERSYTF.

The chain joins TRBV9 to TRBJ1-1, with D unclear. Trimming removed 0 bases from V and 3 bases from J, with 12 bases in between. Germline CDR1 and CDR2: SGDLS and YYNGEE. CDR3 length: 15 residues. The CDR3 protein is CASSVEPGGYTEAFF. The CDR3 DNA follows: TGTGCCAGCAGCGTAGAGCCGGGAGGATACACTGAAGCTTTCTTT.

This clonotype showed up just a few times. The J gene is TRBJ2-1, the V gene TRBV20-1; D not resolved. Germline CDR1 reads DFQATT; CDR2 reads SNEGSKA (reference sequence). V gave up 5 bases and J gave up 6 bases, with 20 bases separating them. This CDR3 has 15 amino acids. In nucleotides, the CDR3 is TGCAGTGCTTCCTCCTCACCGACTCAATTCAATGAGCAGTTCTTC. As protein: CSASSSPTQFNEQFF.

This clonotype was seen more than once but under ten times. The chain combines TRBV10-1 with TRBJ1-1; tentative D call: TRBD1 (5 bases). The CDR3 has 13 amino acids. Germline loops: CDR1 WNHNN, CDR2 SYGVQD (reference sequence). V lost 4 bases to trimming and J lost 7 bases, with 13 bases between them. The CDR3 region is CASSGDWGDEAFF. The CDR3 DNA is TGCGCCAGCAGTGGGGATTGGGGGGATGAAGCTTTCTTT.

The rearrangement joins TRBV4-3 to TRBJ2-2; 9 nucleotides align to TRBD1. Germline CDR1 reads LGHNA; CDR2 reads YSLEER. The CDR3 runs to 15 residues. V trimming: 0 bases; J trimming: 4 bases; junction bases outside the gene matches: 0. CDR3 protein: CASSQETGGTGELFF. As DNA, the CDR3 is TGCGCCAGCAGCCAAGAGACAGGGGGCACCGGGGAGCTGTTTTTT.

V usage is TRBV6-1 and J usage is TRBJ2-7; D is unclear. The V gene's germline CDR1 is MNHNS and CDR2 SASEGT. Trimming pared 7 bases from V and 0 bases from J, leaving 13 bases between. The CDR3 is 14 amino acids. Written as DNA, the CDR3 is TGTGCCAGCAACCCGAGGAGTCCCTCCTACGAGCAGTACTTC. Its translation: CASNPRSPSYEQYF.

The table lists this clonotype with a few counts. CDR3 in DNA: TGTGCCAGTAGTATATGGGCCTTTGGTAATAGCAATCAGCCCCAGCATTTT. Translating it yields CASSIWAFGNSNQPQHF. V usage is TRBV19 and J usage is TRBJ1-5, with D hard to call. The CDR3 has 17 residues. V shed 2 bases and J shed 0 bases, with 14 bases lying between them. CDR1 LNHDA and CDR2 SQIVND come from the germline V gene (reference sequence).

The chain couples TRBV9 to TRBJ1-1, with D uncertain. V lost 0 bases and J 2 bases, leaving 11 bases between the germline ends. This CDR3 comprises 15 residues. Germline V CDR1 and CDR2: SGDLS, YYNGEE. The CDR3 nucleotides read TGTGCCAGCAGCGTAGGTTGGGAACCCAACACTGAAGCTTTCTTT. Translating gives CASSVGWEPNTEAFF.

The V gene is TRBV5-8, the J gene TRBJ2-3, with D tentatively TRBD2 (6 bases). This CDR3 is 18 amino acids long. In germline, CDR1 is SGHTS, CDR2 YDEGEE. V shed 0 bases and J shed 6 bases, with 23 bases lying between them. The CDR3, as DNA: TGTGCCAGCAGCTTGGCTATCGGGACTCCCAAAAGGAGGGATACGCAGTATTTT. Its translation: CASSLAIGTPKRRDTQYF.

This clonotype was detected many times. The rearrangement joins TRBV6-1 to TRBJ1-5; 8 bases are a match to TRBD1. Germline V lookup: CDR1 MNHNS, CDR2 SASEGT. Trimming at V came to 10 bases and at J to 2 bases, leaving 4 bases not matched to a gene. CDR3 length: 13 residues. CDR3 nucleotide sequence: TGTGCCACCAAGGACAGGGGCAATCAGCCCCAGCATTTT. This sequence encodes CATKDRGNQPQHF.

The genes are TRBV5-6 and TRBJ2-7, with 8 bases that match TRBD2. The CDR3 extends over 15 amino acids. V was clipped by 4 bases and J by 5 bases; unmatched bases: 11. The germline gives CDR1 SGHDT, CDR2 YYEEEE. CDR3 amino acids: CASSPSGGRFNEQYF. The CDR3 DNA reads TGTGCCAGCAGCCCATCTGGCGGGAGGTTTAACGAGCAGTACTTC.

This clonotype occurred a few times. The CDR3 spells CASSTRQGKSGAFF. The CDR3 DNA sequence: TGTGCCAGCAGCACCCGACAGGGAAAATCTGGAGCTTTCTTT. This chain uses TRBV3-1 with TRBJ1-1, with TRBD1 matching over 7 bases. V lost 5 bases to trimming and J lost 10 bases; unmatched junction nucleotides: 13. The V gene's germline CDR1 is LGHDT and CDR2 YNNKEL (reference sequence). The CDR3 is 14 residues long.

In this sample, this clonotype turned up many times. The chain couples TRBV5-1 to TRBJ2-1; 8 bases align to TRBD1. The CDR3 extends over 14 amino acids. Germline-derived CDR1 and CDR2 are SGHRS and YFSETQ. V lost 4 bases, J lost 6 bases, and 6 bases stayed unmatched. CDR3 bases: TGCGCCAGCAGCCGGGAAGGACAGGGCAATGAGCAGTTCTTC. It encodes CASSREGQGNEQFF.

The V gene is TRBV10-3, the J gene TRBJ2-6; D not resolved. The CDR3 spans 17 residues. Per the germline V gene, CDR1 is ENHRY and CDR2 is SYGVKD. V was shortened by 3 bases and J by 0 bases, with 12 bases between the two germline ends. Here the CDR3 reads CAISEGPGSSGANVLTF. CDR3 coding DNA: TGTGCCATCAGTGAAGGGCCCGGCAGCTCTGGGGCCAACGTCCTGACTTTC.

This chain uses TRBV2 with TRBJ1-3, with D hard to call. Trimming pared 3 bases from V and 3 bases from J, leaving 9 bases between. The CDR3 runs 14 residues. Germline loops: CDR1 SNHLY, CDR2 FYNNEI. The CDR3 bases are TGTGCCAGCAGTGATCGGCAAGTTGGAAACACCATATATTTT. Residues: CASSDRQVGNTIYF.

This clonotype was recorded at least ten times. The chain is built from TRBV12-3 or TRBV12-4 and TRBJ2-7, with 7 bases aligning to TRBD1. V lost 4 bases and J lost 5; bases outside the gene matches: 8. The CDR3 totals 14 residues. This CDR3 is CASSSVGTANEQYF. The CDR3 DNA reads TGTGCCAGCAGTTCCGTGGGGACAGCGAACGAGCAGTACTTC.

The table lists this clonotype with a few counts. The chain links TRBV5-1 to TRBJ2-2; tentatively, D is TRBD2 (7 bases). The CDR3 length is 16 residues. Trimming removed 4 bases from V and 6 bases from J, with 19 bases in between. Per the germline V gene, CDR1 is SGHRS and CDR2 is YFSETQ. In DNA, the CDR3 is TGCGCCAGCAGCCCGGGGGGCAGACCCCAACCCGGGGAGCTGTTTTTT. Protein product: CASSPGGRPQPGELFF.